This record covers a single T cell receptor beta chain. The data were obtained in a study of blood T cell repertoires in COVID-19. Turning to the study itself: Researchers got acute and convalescent COVID-19 samples from the United States, Italy and Spain.

Measured with immunoSEQ multiplex PCR; TCRdb has only the in-frame clones, and not every one. Counted here are about 110,000 clones, 72% occurring once; the ten biggest clones make up more than 7.5%. This CDR3 contains 16 residues. J was trimmed by 5 bases and V by 11 bases; bases with no gene match: 14. Germline CDR1 LNHDA, CDR2 SQIVND (reference sequence). This receptor was obtained from a woman in her sixties with acute or convalescent COVID-19. Sequencing used peripheral blood. The chain is built from TRBV19 and TRBJ2-5, with 13 bases aligning to TRBD2. The DNA for the CDR3 is TGTGCCCCACCCGGGACTAGCGGGGAAGGATGGGAGACCCAGTACTTC. As protein: CAPPGTSGEGWETQYF.